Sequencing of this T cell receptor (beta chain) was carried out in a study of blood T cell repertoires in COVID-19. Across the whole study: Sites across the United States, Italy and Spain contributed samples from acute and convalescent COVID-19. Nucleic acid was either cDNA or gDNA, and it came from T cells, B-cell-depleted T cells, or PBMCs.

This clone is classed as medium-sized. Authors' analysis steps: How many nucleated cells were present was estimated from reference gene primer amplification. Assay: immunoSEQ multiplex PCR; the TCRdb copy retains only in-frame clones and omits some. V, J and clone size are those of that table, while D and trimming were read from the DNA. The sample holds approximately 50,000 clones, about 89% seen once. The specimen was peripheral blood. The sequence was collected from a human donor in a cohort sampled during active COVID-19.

CDR3 sequence (DNA): TGCGCCAGCAGCTTAACAGGGGGCATAAACTATGGCTACACCTTC. It encodes CASSLTGGINYGYTF. The rearrangement uses TRBV5-1 and TRBJ1-2, with TRBD1 matching 9 bases. Germline CDR1 and CDR2: SGHRS and YFSETQ. The trim removed 2 bases at V and 2 bases at J, leaving 4 bases unmatched. The CDR3 covers 15 residues.